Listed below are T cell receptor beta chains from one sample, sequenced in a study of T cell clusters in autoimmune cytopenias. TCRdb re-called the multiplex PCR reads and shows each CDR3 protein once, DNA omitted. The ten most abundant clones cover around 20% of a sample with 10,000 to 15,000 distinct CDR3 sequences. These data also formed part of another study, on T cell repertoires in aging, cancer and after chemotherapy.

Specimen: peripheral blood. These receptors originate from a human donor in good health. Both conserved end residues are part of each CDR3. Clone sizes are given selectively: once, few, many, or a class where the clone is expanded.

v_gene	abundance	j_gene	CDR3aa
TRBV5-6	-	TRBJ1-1	CASIVGQRNTEAFF
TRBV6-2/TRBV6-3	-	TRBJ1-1	CASSRAGRGTEAFF
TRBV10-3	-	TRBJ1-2	CAISGDRGRDHGYTF
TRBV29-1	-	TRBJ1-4	CSILDLHRIGEKLFF
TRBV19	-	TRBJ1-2	CASSVTGGGGYTF
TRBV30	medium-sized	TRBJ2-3	CAWTAGLAADTQYF
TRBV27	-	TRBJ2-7	CASSSPSGVTLYEQYF
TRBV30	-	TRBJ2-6	CACKQGSGANVLTF
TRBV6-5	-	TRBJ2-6	CASSPEGTGANVLTF
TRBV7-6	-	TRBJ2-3	CASSLIQGLADTQYF
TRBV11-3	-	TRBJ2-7	CASSITLGSSYEQYF
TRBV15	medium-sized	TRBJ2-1	CATSRVQGISEQFF
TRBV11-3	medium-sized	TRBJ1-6	CASSLGLGSPLHF
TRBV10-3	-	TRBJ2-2	CAISDNRGGPNTGELFF
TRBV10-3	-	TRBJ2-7	CAISAPDRDAYEQYF
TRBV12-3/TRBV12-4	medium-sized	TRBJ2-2	CASSTSSYTGELFF
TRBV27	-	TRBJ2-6	CASRLGGANVLTF
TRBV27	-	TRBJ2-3	CASSFVGGGVSTTSTDTQYF
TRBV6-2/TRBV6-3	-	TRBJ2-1	CASSDTQIDNEQFF
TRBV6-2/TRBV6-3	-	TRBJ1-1	CASSDPNTEAFF
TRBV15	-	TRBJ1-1	CATSRNQGRSEAFF
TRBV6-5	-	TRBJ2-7	CASSWTGEEYF
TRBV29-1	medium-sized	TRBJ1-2	CSVERGDHGYTF
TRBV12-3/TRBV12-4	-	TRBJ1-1	CASSLGGLRLNTEAFF
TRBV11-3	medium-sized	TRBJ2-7	CASNPTGSGEQYF
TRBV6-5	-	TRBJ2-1	CASTRGDEQFF
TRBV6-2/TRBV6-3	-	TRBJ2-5	CASSSLGETQYF
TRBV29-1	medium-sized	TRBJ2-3	CSFRGGRGSTDTQYF
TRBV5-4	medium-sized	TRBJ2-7	CASSPKGGQSTYEQYF
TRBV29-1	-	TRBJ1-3	CSVSRGGSGNTIYF
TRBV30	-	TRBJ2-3	CAWSEAGAPTSTDTQYF
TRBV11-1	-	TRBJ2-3	CASSPGTYSTDTQYF
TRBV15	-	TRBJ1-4	CATSPGDGAQTNEKLFF
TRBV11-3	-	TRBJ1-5	CASNPGAGKANQPQHF
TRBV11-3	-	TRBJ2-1	CASSPSVLPYNEQFF
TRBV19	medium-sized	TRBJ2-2	CASSIAEWELFF
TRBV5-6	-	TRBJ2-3	CASSLGRGGSTYTQYF
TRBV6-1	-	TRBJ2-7	CASRDIWVTVRGVKEQYF
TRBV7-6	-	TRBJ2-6	CASSLGGANVLTF
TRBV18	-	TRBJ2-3	CASSIQGKADTQYF
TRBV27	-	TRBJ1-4	CASSVRQTTNEKLFF
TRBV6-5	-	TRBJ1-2	CASITGGAKKGYTF
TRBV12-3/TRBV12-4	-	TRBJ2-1	CASSKQGTYNEQFF
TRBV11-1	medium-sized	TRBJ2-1	CASRTGTSGYNEQFF
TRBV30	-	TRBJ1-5	CAWSRGTGGNQPQHF
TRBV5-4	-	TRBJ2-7	CASSFRGTVHEQYF
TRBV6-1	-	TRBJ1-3	CASSDLLFSGNTIYF
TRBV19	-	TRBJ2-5	CASSIMSRSGGQETQYF
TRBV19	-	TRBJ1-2	CASTDTGQGEGYTF
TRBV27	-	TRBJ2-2	CASSMGGLTGELFF